One T cell receptor beta chain is described in this entry. Antigen: not known. The entry originates in a study of T-cell reconstitution after alpha-beta-depleted transplantation in children. Overall study results and limits: Newly made T cells mostly supplied T-cell counts and diversity one year after transplant. About two months after transplant, alpha-beta T cells reportedly came from several hundred expanded graft clones. Surviving recipient T cells and thymic progenitors underlay high day-60 TCRbeta diversity in some patients.

Preparing the TCRbeta library involved the use of unique molecular identifiers. TCRdb re-derived calls from the PCR reads in MiXCR, one entry per CDR3 protein. The sample contains 450,000 to 600,000 distinct CDR3 sequences, 10% to 15% of which appear only once. This CDR3 region has 14 residues. Germline loops: CDR1 SGHDN, CDR2 FVKESK. With 0 bases removed from V and 5 bases from J, the gap between germline ends came to 10 bases. The sequence was collected from a male patient younger than 18 who had a stem cell transplant for acute myeloid leukemia, so the T cells may come from the graft donor. The specimen comprised PBMCs, mostly from graft donor cells, sampled 360 days after TCRalphabeta/CD19-depleted stem cell transplant. The chain has TRBV14 and TRBJ1-1, with D unresolved. The CDR3 DNA reads TGTGCCAGCAGCCAAGATATACGGGGAACTGAAGCTTTCTTT. Translation: CASSQDIRGTEAFF.